The 29 T cell receptor beta chains in this list originate from one sample, sequenced in a study of T-cell memory formation after mild COVID-19. TCRdb ran MiXCR on the 5' RACE reads and lists one entry per CDR3 protein. Among 250,000 to 400,000 distinct CDR3 sequences listed, roughly an eighth were seen once. Sequenced: PBMCs or a T cell subset sorted from them (not recorded which). These receptors all come from a man between 18 and 35 years old who had mild COVID-19 (a few samples of this study predate the infection). Cell type and time point are not known.

This chain links TRBV5-1 with TRBJ1-1, with D perhaps TRBD1 (6 bases). The V gene's germline CDR1 is SGHRS and CDR2 YFSETQ. CDR3 length: 15 residues. V lost 4 bases and J 2 bases, leaving 15 bases between the germline ends. CDR3 in amino acids: CASSAVQGPNTEAFF. The CDR3, as DNA: TGCGCCAGCAGCGCCGTACAGGGCCCCAACACTGAAGCTTTCTTT. The variable domain in full, completed from reference TRBV5-1 and TRBJ1-1, reads KAGVTQTPRYLIKTRGQQVTLSCSPISGHRSVSWYQQTPGQGLQFLFEYFSETQRNKGNFPGRFSGRQFSNSRSEMNVSTLELGDSALYLCASSAVQGPNTEAFFGQGTRLTVV.

The V call is TRBV7-8, the J call TRBJ2-3; 13 positions agree with TRBD2. V shed 5 bases, J shed 6 bases, and the junction held 8 bases outside the gene matches. The CDR3 loop spans 16 amino acids. Germline CDR1 and CDR2: SGHVS and FQNEAQ. The CDR3 DNA reads TGTGCCAGCAGCACCCAAATACTAGCGGGGGGGGATACGCAGTATTTT. Protein: CASSTQILAGGDTQYF.

The chain carries TRBV12-3 or TRBV12-4 and TRBJ2-4; 10 bases agree with TRBD1. The trim removed 6 bases at V and 4 bases at J, leaving 6 bases unmatched. The CDR3 runs to 15 residues. DNA for the CDR3: TGTGCCAGCAGCCATGGGGACAGGGGAAAAAACATTCAGTACTTC. Translated: CASSHGDRGKNIQYF.

The chain combines TRBV5-1 with TRBJ1-2; the D is unclear. The CDR3 contains 12 residues. Per germline, CDR1 SGHRS and CDR2 YFSETQ. V lost 4 bases and J lost 5, with 9 bases in between. CDR3 residues: CASSQDLYGYTF. CDR3 coding DNA: TGCGCCAGCAGCCAGGACCTTTATGGCTACACCTTC.

V usage is TRBV24-1 and J usage is TRBJ1-5, with TRBD1 matching over 8 bases. The J segment lost 6 bases and the V segment lost 3 bases, leaving 9 bases of the junction unmatched. Germline lookup yields CDR1 KGHDR and CDR2 SFDVKD. This CDR3 is 16 amino acids long. DNA for the CDR3: TGTGCCACCAGTGATGGACGACAGGGGTCCGTTCAGCCCCAGCATTTT. Translating it yields CATSDGRQGSVQPQHF.

This chain links TRBV12-3 or TRBV12-4 with TRBJ1-1; tentative D call: TRBD1 (5 bases). Trimming left V 6 bases short and J 0 bases short, with 17 bases between. This CDR3 region has 16 residues. CDR3 residues: CASSEQARNMNTEAFF. The CDR3 DNA reads TGTGCCAGCAGCGAACAGGCGAGAAACATGAACACTGAAGCTTTCTTT.

The V and J genes are TRBV5-6 and TRBJ2-3, with 8 positions matching TRBD2. The CDR3 spans 16 residues. V shed 4 bases, J shed 0 bases, and the junction held 7 bases outside the gene matches. The V gene's germline CDR1 is SGHDT and CDR2 YYEEEE. The CDR3 loop reads CASSLPGGGSTDTQYF. DNA of the CDR3: TGTGCCAGCAGCCTGCCCGGGGGGGGAAGCACAGATACGCAGTATTTT.

The chain has TRBV5-5 and TRBJ2-3; 9 positions agree with TRBD2. The CDR3 spans 19 residues. V lost 0 bases and J lost 2; bases outside the gene matches: 13. In germline, CDR1 is SGHKS, CDR2 YYEKEE (reference sequence). CDR3 sequence: CASSLAGSGGPKFTDTQYF. The CDR3, as DNA: TGTGCCAGCAGCTTGGCCGGGAGCGGGGGGCCCAAATTCACAGATACGCAGTATTTT. Variable domain in full (rest from reference TRBV5-5 and TRBJ2-3): DAGVTQSPTHLIKTRGQQVTLRCSPISGHKSVSWYQQVLGQGPQFIFQYYEKEERGRGNFPDRFSARQFPNYSSELNVNALLLGDSALYLCASSLAGSGGPKFTDTQYFGPGTRLTVL.

This clonotype was seen more than once but under ten times. The rearrangement joins TRBV7-9 to TRBJ1-2; weak D call: TRBD1 (6 bases). Per germline, CDR1 SEHNR and CDR2 FQNEAQ (reference sequence). Trimming removed 3 bases at V and 6 bases at J, with 11 bases between. The CDR3 runs to 13 residues. The CDR3 coding sequence is TGTGCCAGCAGCTTCGCCGGGGGCAATGGCTACACCTTC. Its translation: CASSFAGGNGYTF.

This clonotype was picked up a small number of times. The chain joins TRBV7-9 to TRBJ2-4; D is unresolved. CDR1 is SEHNR and CDR2 is FQNEAQ in the germline V gene (reference sequence). V was trimmed by 0 bases and J by 0 bases, leaving 24 bases between them. The CDR3 sequence is 21 residues long. CDR3 DNA sequence: TGTGCCAGCAGCTTAGCGCAGGTCGTGGGTGCCGACTTACTAGCCAAAAACATTCAGTACTTC. It is translated as CASSLAQVVGADLLAKNIQYF. The variable domain in full, with the rest retrieved from reference TRBV7-9 and TRBJ2-4, is DTGVSQNPRHKITKRGQNVTFRCDPISEHNRLYWYRQTLGQGPEFLTYFQNEAQLEKSRLLSDRFSAERPKGSFSTLEIQRTEQGDSAMYLCASSLAQVVGADLLAKNIQYFGAGTRLSVL.

This clonotype was seen a few times. The chain is built from TRBV20-1 and TRBJ2-3; TRBD1 or TRBD2 may be the D gene (6 bases each). Trimming stripped 2 bases from V and 4 bases from J, with 13 bases between. Germline V CDR1 and CDR2: DFQATT, SNEGSKA (reference sequence). This CDR3 contains 14 residues. The CDR3, as DNA: TGCAGTGCTAGAAATCCGGGGGCGTCAGATACGCAGTATTTT. This sequence encodes CSARNPGASDTQYF.

V is TRBV28 and J is TRBJ2-4, with D perhaps matching TRBD1 or TRBD2 (5 bases each). Germline V gives CDR1 MDHEN, CDR2 SYDVKM. Trimming took 5 bases from V and 4 from J, leaving 12 bases between them. This CDR3 is 14 amino acids long. Here the CDR3 DNA reads TGTGCCAGCAGTCCCTGGGGGAGTAAAAACATTCAGTACTTC. It is translated as CASSPWGSKNIQYF.

This clonotype was observed a handful of times. CDR3 sequence reads: CSARAGGDYYGYTF. CDR3 nucleotides: TGCAGTGCTAGAGCCGGGGGGGACTACTATGGCTACACCTTC. V and J are TRBV20-1 and TRBJ1-2; D is perhaps TRBD1 (5 bases). This CDR3 has 14 amino acids. Trimming removed 1 base at V and 3 bases at J, with 12 bases between. Germline V gives CDR1 DFQATT, CDR2 SNEGSKA (reference sequence).

This clonotype has ten or more counts. V is TRBV11-2 and J is TRBJ2-5; D is undetermined. Germline loops: CDR1 SGHAT, CDR2 FQNNGV. The CDR3 runs to 15 residues. Deletions cut 5 bases from V and 0 bases from J, with 13 bases between. The DNA for the CDR3 is TGTGCCAGCAGCCCCTTAGGGCCTTACCAAGAGACCCAGTACTTC. Protein sequence: CASSPLGPYQETQYF.

This rearrangement joins TRBV5-6 to TRBJ2-3; TRBD2 matches at 7 bases. The CDR3 runs to 16 residues. The trim removed 0 bases at V and 0 bases at J, leaving 4 bases unmatched. Germline V gene sequence: CDR1 SGHDT, CDR2 YYEEEE. CDR3: CASSLVSGVSTDTQYF. DNA for the CDR3: TGTGCCAGCAGCTTGGTGAGCGGGGTGAGCACAGATACGCAGTATTTT.

This clonotype was detected ten times or more. The chain couples TRBV7-2 to TRBJ2-7; TRBD2 aligns across 15 bases. Per germline, CDR1 SGHTA and CDR2 FQGNSA. J lost 3 bases, V lost 5 bases, and 2 bases had no gene match. This CDR3 is 15 amino acids long. This CDR3 reads CASSGLAGGLYEQYF. The CDR3 DNA reads as TGTGCCAGCAGCGGACTAGCGGGGGGGCTCTACGAGCAGTACTTC. The full variable domain, rest sourced from reference TRBV7-2 and TRBJ2-7, is GAGVSQSPSNKVTEKGKDVELRCDPISGHTALYWYRQSLGQGLEFLIYFQGNSAPDKSGLPSDRFSAERTGGSVSTLTIQRTQQEDSAVYLCASSGLAGGLYEQYFGPGTRLTVT.

This clonotype was seen a handful of times. The DNA for the CDR3 is TGTGCCATCAGTGACCGGGGGGACACCGGGGAGCTGTTTTTT. This codes for CAISDRGDTGELFF. The chain carries TRBV10-3 and TRBJ2-2, with 7 bases lining up with TRBD2. There are 14 residues in the CDR3. The junction had 1 base not matched to a gene; V was cut back by 3 bases and J by 3 bases. Germline lookup yields CDR1 ENHRY and CDR2 SYGVKD.

A few counts support this clonotype. The chain links TRBV5-1 to TRBJ2-3; no reliable D call. Trimming took off 6 bases at V and 0 bases at J, with 20 bases between the two ends. There are 17 residues in the CDR3. Germline V gene data show CDR1 as SGHRS and CDR2 as YFSETQ. The CDR3: CASTRIGRTASTDTQYF. CDR3 DNA sequence: TGCGCCAGCACTCGGATTGGAAGGACCGCGAGCACAGATACGCAGTATTTT.

This sequence joins TRBV6-6 and TRBJ2-7; 10 bases map to TRBD1. The germline gives CDR1 MNHNY, CDR2 SVGAGI (reference sequence). This CDR3 region has 15 residues. The trim removed 0 bases at V and 6 bases at J, leaving 5 bases unmatched. The CDR3 DNA sequence: TGTGCCAGCAGTTACTCGGGACAGGGGTACTCCGAGCAGTACGTC. This codes for CASSYSGQGYSEQYV.

This chain uses TRBV29-1 with TRBJ1-4, with TRBD1 as a possible D gene (5 bases). Germline V CDR1 and CDR2: SQVTM, ANQGSEA. The CDR3 sequence is 14 residues long. Trimming removed 3 bases at V and 0 bases at J, with 8 bases between. CDR3 sequence reads: CSVEGGATNEKLFF. CDR3 DNA: TGCAGCGTTGAGGGGGGAGCAACTAATGAAAAACTGTTTTTT. The variable domain in full, completed from reference TRBV29-1 and TRBJ1-4, reads SAVISQKPSRDICQRGTSLTIQCQVDSQVTMMFWYRQQPGQSLTLIATANQGSEATYESGFVIDKFPISRPNLTFSTLTVSNMSPEDSSIYLCSVEGGATNEKLFFGSGTQLSVL.

The chain has TRBV15 and TRBJ2-3, with D uncertain. Germline V gene sequence: CDR1 LNHNV, CDR2 YYDKDF (reference sequence). The CDR3 has 14 amino acids. Deletions cut 0 bases from V and 1 base from J, with 5 bases between. As DNA, the CDR3 is TGTGCCACCAGCAGAGATCGCGGCACAGATACGCAGTATTTT. Protein: CATSRDRGTDTQYF.

There are a few counts of this clonotype. The V and J genes are TRBV5-1 and TRBJ2-7; tentatively, D is TRBD1 or TRBD2 (5 bases each). Trimming left V 8 bases short and J 4 bases short, with 16 bases between. Per the germline V gene, CDR1 is SGHRS and CDR2 is YFSETQ. The CDR3 loop spans 13 amino acids. The CDR3, as DNA: TGCGCCAGTGCACGGGACCGCCAGTACGAGCAGTACTTC. Protein sequence: CASARDRQYEQYF.

The chain recombines TRBV6-5 with TRBJ1-6; D not resolved. From germline, CDR1 is MNHEY and CDR2 SVGAGI. There are 14 residues in the CDR3. Between the trimmed V and J ends, which lost 8 bases and 5 bases, there was a span of 13 bases. CDR3 bases: TGTGCCAGCTGGTCGCAGATTGATAATTCACCCCTCCACTTT. Translated, it gives CASWSQIDNSPLHF.

This clonotype occurred many times. The chain carries TRBV5-6 and TRBJ1-1, with unresolved D. Trimming took 2 bases from V and 0 from J, leaving 5 bases between them. Germline V CDR1 and CDR2: SGHDT, YYEEEE. CDR3 length: 13 amino acids. CDR3 nucleotide sequence: TGTGCCAGCAGCTTACGCGTGAACACTGAAGCTTTCTTT. Translating gives CASSLRVNTEAFF.

This clonotype was seen repeatedly, ten times or more. V usage is TRBV20-1 and J usage is TRBJ1-5; D unresolved. The V gene's germline CDR1 is DFQATT and CDR2 SNEGSKA (reference sequence). The CDR3 has 14 residues. Trimming removed 2 bases at V and 8 bases at J, with 16 bases between. CDR3 bases: TGCAGTGCTAGACCGCGCGACTTGTTCGAGCCCCAGCATTTT. Its translation: CSARPRDLFEPQHF.

This rearrangement joins TRBV12-3 or TRBV12-4 to TRBJ1-4; D gene uncertain. CDR3 length: 14 amino acids. Trimming removed 3 bases from V and 8 bases from J, with 13 bases in between. This chain's CDR3 is CASSFSVVEEKLFF. The CDR3 region has the DNA TGTGCCAGCAGTTTTTCGGTAGTGGAGGAAAAACTGTTTTTT.

CDR3 in amino acids: CASSGSGGPDTQYF. In nucleotides, the CDR3 is TGTGCCAGCAGCGGAAGCGGGGGCCCGGATACGCAGTATTTT. The chain joins TRBV7-3 to TRBJ2-3, with 8 bases lining up with TRBD2. In germline, CDR1 is SGHTA, CDR2 FQGTGA. V shed 5 bases, J shed 6 bases, and the junction held 7 bases outside the gene matches. The CDR3 loop spans 14 amino acids.

The rearrangement joins TRBV5-6 to TRBJ2-1; no firm D call. Looked up from germline, CDR1 is SGHDT and CDR2 is YYEEEE. This CDR3 has 12 residues. V shed 4 bases and J shed 10 bases, with 12 bases lying between them. The CDR3 DNA follows: TGTGCCAGCAGCCGCCACCCCCACGAGCAGTTCTTC. Its translation: CASSRHPHEQFF.

CDR3 in DNA: TGCAGTGCCGAGCGAGACAGGGACTACGAGCAGTACTTC. This sequence encodes CSAERDRDYEQYF. The genes are TRBV20-1 and TRBJ2-7, with 7 positions matching TRBD1. The junction had 8 bases not matched to a gene; V was cut back by 6 bases and J by 3 bases. The CDR3 totals 13 residues. From germline, CDR1 is DFQATT and CDR2 SNEGSKA (reference sequence).